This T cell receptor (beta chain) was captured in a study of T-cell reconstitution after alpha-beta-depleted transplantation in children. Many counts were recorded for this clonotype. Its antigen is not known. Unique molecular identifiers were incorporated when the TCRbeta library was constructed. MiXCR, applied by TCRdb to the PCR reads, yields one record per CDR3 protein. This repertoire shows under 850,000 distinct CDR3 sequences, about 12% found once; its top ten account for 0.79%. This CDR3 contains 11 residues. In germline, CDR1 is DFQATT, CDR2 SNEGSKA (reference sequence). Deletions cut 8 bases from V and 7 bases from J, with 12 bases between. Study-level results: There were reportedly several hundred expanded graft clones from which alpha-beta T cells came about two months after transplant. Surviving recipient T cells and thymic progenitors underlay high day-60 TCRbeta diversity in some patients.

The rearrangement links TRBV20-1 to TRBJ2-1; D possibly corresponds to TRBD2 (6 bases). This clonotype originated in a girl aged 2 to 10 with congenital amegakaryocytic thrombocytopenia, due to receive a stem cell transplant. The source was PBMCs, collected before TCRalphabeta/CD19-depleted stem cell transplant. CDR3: CSTVGGNEQFF. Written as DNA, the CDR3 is TGCAGTACCGTGGGGGGTAATGAGCAGTTCTTC.